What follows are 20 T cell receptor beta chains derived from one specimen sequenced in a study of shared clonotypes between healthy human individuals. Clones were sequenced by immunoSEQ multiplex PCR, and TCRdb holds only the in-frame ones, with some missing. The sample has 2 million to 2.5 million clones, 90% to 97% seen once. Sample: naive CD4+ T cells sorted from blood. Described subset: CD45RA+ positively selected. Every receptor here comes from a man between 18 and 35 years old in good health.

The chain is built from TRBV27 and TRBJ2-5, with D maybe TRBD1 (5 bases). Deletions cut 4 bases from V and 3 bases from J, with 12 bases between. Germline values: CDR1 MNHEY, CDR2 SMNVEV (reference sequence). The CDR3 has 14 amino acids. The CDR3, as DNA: TGTGCCAGCAGTTCCCGACGGACAAAAGAGACCCAGTACTTC. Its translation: CASSSRRTKETQYF.

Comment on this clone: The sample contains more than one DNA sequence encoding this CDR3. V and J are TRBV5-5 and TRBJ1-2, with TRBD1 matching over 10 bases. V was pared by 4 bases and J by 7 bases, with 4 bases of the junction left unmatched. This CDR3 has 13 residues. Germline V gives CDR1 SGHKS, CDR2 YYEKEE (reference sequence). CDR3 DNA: TGTGCCAGCAGCCCCGGGACAGGGGTTGGCTACACCTTC. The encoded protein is CASSPGTGVGYTF.

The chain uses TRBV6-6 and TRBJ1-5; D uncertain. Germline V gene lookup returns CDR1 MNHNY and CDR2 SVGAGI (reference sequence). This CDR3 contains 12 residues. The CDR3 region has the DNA TGTGCGCTCGGAGTGATCGGTCAGCCCCAGCATTTT. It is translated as CALGVIGQPQHF.

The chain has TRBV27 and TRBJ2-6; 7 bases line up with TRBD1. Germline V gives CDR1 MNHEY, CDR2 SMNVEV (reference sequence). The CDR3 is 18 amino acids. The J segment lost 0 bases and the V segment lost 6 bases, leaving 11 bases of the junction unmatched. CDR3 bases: TGTGCCAGCAGCCTGACATTACAGGGGAGCTCTGGGGCCAACGTCCTGACTTTC. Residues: CASSLTLQGSSGANVLTF.

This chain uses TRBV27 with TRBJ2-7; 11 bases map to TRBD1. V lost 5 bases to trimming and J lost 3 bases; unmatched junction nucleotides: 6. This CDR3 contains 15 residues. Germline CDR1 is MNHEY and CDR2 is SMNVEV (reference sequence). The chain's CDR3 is CASSPRTGGIYEQYF. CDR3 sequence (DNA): TGTGCCAGCAGTCCAAGGACAGGGGGCATCTACGAGCAGTACTTC.

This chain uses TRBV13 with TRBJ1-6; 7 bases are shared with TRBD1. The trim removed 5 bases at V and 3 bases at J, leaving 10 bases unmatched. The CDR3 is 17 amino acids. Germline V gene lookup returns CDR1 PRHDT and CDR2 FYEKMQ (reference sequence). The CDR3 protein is CASSLQQGRLYNSPLHF. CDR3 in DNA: TGTGCCAGCAGCCTCCAACAGGGGCGCCTCTATAATTCACCCCTCCACTTT.

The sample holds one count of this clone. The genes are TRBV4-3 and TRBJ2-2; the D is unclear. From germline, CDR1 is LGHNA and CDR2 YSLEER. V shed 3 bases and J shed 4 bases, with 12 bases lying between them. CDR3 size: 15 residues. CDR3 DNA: TGCGCCAGCAGCCAGGACCTGGGTCCCACCGGGGAGCTGTTTTTT. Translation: CASSQDLGPTGELFF.

The CDR3 region is CASTPYVGGDYGYTF. The CDR3 DNA sequence: TGTGCCAGCACCCCTTACGTTGGAGGGGACTATGGCTACACCTTC. V gene TRBV5-4 combines with J gene TRBJ1-2; D is possibly TRBD1 (5 bases). The CDR3 runs to 15 residues. V was trimmed by 6 bases and J by 3 bases, leaving 18 bases between them. The germline gives CDR1 SGHNT, CDR2 YYREEE (reference sequence).

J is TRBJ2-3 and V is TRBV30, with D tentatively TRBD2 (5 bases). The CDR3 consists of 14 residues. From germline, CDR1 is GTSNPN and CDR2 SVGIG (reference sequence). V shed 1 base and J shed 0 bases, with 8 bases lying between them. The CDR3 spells CAWSAGFSTDTQYF. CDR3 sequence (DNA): TGTGCCTGGAGTGCGGGATTTAGCACAGATACGCAGTATTTT.

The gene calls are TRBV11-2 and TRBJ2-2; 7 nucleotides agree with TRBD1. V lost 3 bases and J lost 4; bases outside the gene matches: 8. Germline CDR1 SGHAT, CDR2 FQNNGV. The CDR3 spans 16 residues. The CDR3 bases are TGTGCCAGCAGCTTGGTGGGACAGACTCTCACCGGGGAGCTGTTTTTT. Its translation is CASSLVGQTLTGELFF.

DNA of the CDR3: TGTGCCAGCAGTTCGACAGGGGCTGCCTACAATGAGCAGTTCTTC. It is translated as CASSSTGAAYNEQFF. This chain joins TRBV27 and TRBJ2-1, with 8 bases that match TRBD1. CDR3 length: 15 amino acids. The V gene's germline CDR1 is MNHEY and CDR2 SMNVEV (reference sequence). V shed 4 bases, J shed 2 bases, and the junction held 4 bases outside the gene matches.

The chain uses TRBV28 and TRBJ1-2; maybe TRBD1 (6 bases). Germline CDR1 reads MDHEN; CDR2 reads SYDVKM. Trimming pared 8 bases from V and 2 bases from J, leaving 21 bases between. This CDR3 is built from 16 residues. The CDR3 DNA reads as TGTGCCAGCCAGGGTGGAGCAGGGGACGTGAACTATGGCTACACCTTC. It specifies CASQGGAGDVNYGYTF.

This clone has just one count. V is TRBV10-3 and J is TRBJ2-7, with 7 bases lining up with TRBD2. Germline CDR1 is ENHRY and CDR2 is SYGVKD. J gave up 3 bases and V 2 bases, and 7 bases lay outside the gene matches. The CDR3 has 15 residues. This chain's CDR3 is CAISEEFLAVYEQYF. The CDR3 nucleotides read TGTGCCATCAGTGAGGAGTTCCTAGCGGTCTACGAGCAGTACTTC.

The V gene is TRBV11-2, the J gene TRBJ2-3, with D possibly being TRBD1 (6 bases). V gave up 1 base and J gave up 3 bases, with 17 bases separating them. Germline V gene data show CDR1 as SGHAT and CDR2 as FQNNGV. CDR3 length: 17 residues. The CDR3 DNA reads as TGTGCCAGCAGCTTAGCCAAGGGGACATCCGTTACAGATACGCAGTATTTT. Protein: CASSLAKGTSVTDTQYF.

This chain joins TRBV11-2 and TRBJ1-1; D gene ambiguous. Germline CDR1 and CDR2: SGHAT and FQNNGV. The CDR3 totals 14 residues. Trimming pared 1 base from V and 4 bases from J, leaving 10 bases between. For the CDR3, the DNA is TGTGCCAGCAGCTTAGTTCGGGGAGGCACTGAAGCTTTCTTT. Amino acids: CASSLVRGGTEAFF.

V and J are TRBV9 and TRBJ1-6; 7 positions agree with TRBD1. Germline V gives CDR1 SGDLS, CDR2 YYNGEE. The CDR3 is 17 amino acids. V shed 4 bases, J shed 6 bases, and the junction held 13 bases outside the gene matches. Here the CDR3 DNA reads TGTGCCAGCAGCTCCCAGGGGGGGGCGGAAGTTAATTCACCCCTCCACTTT. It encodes CASSSQGGAEVNSPLHF. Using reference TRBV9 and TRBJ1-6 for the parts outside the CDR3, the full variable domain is DSGVTQTPKHLITATGQRVTLRCSPRSGDLSVYWYQQSLDQGLQFLIQYYNGEERAKGNILERFSAQQFPDLHSELNLSSLELGDSALYFCASSSQGGAEVNSPLHFGNGTRLTVT.

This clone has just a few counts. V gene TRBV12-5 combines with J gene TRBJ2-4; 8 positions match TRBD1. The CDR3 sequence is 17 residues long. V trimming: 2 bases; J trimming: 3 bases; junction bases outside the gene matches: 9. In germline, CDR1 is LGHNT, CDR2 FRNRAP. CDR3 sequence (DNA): TGTGCTAGTGGTTTGTGGCCCCCCACAGGGGGCAAAAACATTCAGTACTTC. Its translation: CASGLWPPTGGKNIQYF.

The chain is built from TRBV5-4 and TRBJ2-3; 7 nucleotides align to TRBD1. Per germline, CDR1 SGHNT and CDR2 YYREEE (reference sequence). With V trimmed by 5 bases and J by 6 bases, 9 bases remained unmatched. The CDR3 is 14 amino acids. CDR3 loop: CASSQDRDGDTQYF. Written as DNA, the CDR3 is TGTGCCAGCAGTCAAGACAGGGATGGGGATACGCAGTATTTT.

The CDR3 region is CASSLAGGVDGGYTF. The CDR3 region has the DNA TGTGCCAGCAGCTTAGCGGGAGGAGTTGATGGTGGCTACACCTTC. V and J are TRBV7-9 and TRBJ1-2, with D unresolved. The CDR3 covers 15 residues. Germline CDR1 is SEHNR and CDR2 is FQNEAQ (reference sequence). Trimming removed 0 bases from V and 7 bases from J, with 15 bases in between.

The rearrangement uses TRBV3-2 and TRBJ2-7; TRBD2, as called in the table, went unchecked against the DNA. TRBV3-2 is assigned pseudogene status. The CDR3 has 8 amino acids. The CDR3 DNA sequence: TGTGCCTACTACGAGCAGTACTTC. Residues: CAYYEQYF.